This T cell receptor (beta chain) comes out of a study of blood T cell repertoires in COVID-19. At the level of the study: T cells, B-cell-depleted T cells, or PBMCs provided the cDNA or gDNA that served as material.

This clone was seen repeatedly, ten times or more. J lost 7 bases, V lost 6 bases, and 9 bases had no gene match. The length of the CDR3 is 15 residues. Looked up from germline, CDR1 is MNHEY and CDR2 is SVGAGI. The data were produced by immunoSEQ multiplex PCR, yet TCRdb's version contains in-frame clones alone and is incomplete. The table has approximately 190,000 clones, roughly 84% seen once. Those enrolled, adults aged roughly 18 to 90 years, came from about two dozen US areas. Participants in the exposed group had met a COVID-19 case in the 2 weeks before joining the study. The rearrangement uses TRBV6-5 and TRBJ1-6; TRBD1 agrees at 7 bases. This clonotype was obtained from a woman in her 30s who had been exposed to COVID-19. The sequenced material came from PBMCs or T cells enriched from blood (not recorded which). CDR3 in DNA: TGTGCCAGCAGCCGTACAGGGGCCGGGAATTCACCCCTCCACTTT. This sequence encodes CASSRTGAGNSPLHF.